The 6 T cell receptor beta chains given below trace back to one sample, sequenced in a study of regulatory T cells in long-lasting Graves disease. Time point specified: persistent/refractory GD, antithyroid drugs over 5 years with positive TRAb. TCR sequences were obtained from RNA taken from PBMCs. The authors built TCR beta libraries using iRepertoire HTBI primers and Arm-PCR of CDR3 regions. TCRdb redid the calling of the multiplex PCR reads with MiXCR, one entry per CDR3 protein. There are around 450,000 distinct CDR3 sequences in the sample; roughly 21% occur only once, and about 7% lies in the top ten. The sample was peripheral blood mononuclear cells (PBMCs), taken when the disease was refractory, from a patient treated with antithyroid drugs. All receptors derive from a female donor with Graves disease.

This clonotype was seen a handful of times. The chain is built from TRBV19 and TRBJ2-2; 9 bases fit TRBD2. The CDR3 runs to 18 residues. The germline V gene has CDR1 LNHDA and CDR2 SQIVND (reference sequence). Trimming cost V 2 bases and J 1 base; bases outside gene matches: 8. The DNA for the CDR3 is TGTGCCAGTAGTATAAGAGTGGAAGCGGGAGGGAACACCGGGGAGCTGTTTTTT. This sequence encodes CASSIRVEAGGNTGELFF.

The genes are TRBV25-1 and TRBJ2-7; a possible D gene is TRBD2 (5 bases). The CDR3 has 13 residues. Germline V gene lookup returns CDR1 MGHDK and CDR2 SYGVNS. V lost 7 bases and J lost 0, with 10 bases in between. The CDR3 sequence is CASTSYSSYEQYF. The CDR3 DNA is TGTGCCAGCACTAGCTACAGCTCCTACGAGCAGTACTTC.

The gene calls are TRBV12-3 or TRBV12-4 and TRBJ2-1; unclear D gene. With 5 bases removed from V and 0 bases from J, the gap between germline ends came to 14 bases. This CDR3 region has 16 residues. The CDR3 DNA reads as TGTGCCAGCAGTCCCCGTCCGCAGAGCTCCTACAATGAGCAGTTCTTC. Protein: CASSPRPQSSYNEQFF.

The genes are TRBV7-9 and TRBJ1-1; no clear D. The CDR3 is 17 amino acids. Deletions cut 6 bases from V and 2 bases from J, with 22 bases between. Per germline, CDR1 SEHNR and CDR2 FQNEAQ (reference sequence). CDR3 sequence: CASSWPAVLGYNTEAFF. The CDR3 region has the DNA TGTGCCAGCAGTTGGCCGGCCGTTCTTGGGTATAACACTGAAGCTTTCTTT.

This clonotype was detected ten times or more. V is TRBV7-8 and J is TRBJ1-3; 11 nucleotides agree with TRBD1. Per germline, CDR1 SGHVS and CDR2 FQNEAQ. There are 16 residues in the CDR3. With V trimmed by 3 bases and J by 1 base, 2 bases remained unmatched. This CDR3 reads CASSFGTGGSGNTIYF. CDR3 coding DNA: TGTGCCAGCAGCTTCGGGACAGGGGGTTCTGGAAACACCATATATTTT. Drawing the rest from reference TRBV7-8 and TRBJ1-3, the complete variable domain is GAGVSQSPRYKVAKRGQDVALRCDPISGHVSLFWYQQALGQGPEFLTYFQNEAQLDKSGLPSDRFFAERPEGSVSTLKIQRTQQEDSAVYLCASSFGTGGSGNTIYFGEGSWLTVV.

The chain links TRBV6-1 to TRBJ2-7, with 8 bases fitting TRBD2. The ends lost 8 bases at V and 3 bases at J; junction bases unmatched: 9. This CDR3 has 14 amino acids. Germline V lookup: CDR1 MNHNS, CDR2 SASEGT. For the CDR3, the DNA is TGTGCCAGCGGAAAACGGGCGGGAGGCTACGAGCAGTACTTC. Encoded protein: CASGKRAGGYEQYF.